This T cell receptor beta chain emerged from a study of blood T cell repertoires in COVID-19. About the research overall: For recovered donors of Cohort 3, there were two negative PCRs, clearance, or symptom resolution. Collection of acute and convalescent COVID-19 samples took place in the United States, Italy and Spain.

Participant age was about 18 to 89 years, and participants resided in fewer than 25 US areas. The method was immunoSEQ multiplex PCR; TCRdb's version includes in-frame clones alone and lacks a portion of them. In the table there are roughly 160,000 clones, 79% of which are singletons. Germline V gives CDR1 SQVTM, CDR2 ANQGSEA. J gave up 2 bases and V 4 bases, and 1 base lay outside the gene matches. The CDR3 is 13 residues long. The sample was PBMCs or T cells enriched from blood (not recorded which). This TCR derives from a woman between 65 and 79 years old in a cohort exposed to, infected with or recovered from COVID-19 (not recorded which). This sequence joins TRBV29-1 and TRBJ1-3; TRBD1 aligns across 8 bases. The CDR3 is CSVGTGTGNTIYF. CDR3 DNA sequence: TGCAGCGTTGGGACAGGGACTGGAAACACCATATATTTT.